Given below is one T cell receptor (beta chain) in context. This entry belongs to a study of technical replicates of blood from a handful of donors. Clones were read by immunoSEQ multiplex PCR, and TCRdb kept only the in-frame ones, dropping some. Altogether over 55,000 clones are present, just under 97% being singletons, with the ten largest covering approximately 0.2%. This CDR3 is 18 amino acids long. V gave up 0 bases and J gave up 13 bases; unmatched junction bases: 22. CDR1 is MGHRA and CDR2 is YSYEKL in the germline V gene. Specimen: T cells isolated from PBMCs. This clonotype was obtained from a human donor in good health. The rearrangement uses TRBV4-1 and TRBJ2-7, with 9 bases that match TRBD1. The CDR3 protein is CASSQDIQRTGDPWVRYF. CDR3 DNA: TGCGCCAGCAGCCAAGATATCCAACGGACAGGGGACCCGTGGGTAAGATACTTC.